This T cell receptor beta chain was observed in a study of graft-versus-host responses after intestinal transplantation. Libraries were prepared by immunoSEQ multiplex PCR; TCRdb keeps only in-frame clonotypes and omits some of them. Of about 36,000 clones in the sample, approximately 93% were seen once. Germline V lookup: CDR1 GTSNPN, CDR2 SVGIG (reference sequence). The CDR3 contains 13 residues. Between the trimmed V and J ends, which lost 0 bases and 3 bases, there was a span of 8 bases. To note about this clone: No antigen is known for it.

The chain combines TRBV30 with TRBJ1-1; weak D call: TRBD1 (5 bases). The input for sequencing was unstimulated CD4+ T cells sorted from spleen or lymph node cells, taken before transplant. The source is a human donor who was the organ donor for an intestinal transplant. The CDR3, as DNA: TGTGCCTGGAGTGTAAGGGGAGACACTGAAGCTTTCTTT. Its protein product is CAWSVRGDTEAFF.